This entry is about one T cell receptor (beta chain). The data were obtained in a study of control samples from healthy donors and cancer patients. CDR1 is SGHTA and CDR2 is FQGNSA in the germline V gene. With V trimmed by 2 bases and J by 3 bases, 8 bases remained unmatched. CDR3 length equals 18 residues. Generated by immunoSEQ multiplex PCR, the TCRdb table keeps only in-frame clones and is missing some. The sample lists 150,000 or so clones; around 95% were seen once. The TCR was taken from a man aged 35 to 55 in good health. Sequencing input: blood. The chain is built from TRBV7-2 and TRBJ2-7, with TRBD2 identical over 15 bases. In nucleotides, the CDR3 is TGTGCCAGCAGCTTAACCGGACTAGCGGGGGGGAATTTCTACGAGCAGTACTTC. Translating it yields CASSLTGLAGGNFYEQYF. The variable domain in full, completed from reference TRBV7-2 and TRBJ2-7, reads GAGVSQSPSNKVTEKGKDVELRCDPISGHTALYWYRQSLGQGLEFLIYFQGNSAPDKSGLPSDRFSAERTGGSVSTLTIQRTQQEDSAVYLCASSLTGLAGGNFYEQYFGPGTRLTVT.